The 8 T cell receptor beta chains presented below share a single source sample, sequenced in a study of CD8 T cells in Susac syndrome. With random hexamers, roughly 0.5 to 1 ug RNA was reverse transcribed. One entry per CDR3 protein, called by TCRdb with MiXCR from the immunoSEQ multiplex PCR reads. The table includes 250,000 to 300,000 distinct CDR3 sequences, 85% detected once. Sequenced input: CD8+ T cells from PBMCs. The receptor source for this set is a human donor with multiple sclerosis.

The chain combines TRBV7-9 with TRBJ2-3; 10 bases agree with TRBD2. The CDR3 totals 16 residues. V shed 2 bases and J 6 bases; nucleotides not matched to a gene: 8. From germline, CDR1 is SEHNR and CDR2 FQNEAQ (reference sequence). The DNA of the CDR3 is TGTGCCAGCAGCTTATGGCTAGCGGGAGCGGGCGATACGCAGTATTTT. It codes for CASSLWLAGAGDTQYF.

The chain links TRBV14 to TRBJ1-2, with D possibly being TRBD1 (5 bases). This CDR3 is 15 amino acids long. Germline CDR1 is SGHDN and CDR2 is FVKESK. Between the trimmed V and J ends, which lost 0 bases and 6 bases, there was a span of 14 bases. The DNA for the CDR3 is TGTGCCAGCAGCCAAGATCGAGCAGGGTGGCATGGCTACACCTTC. Translation gives CASSQDRAGWHGYTF.

The chain employs TRBV19 and TRBJ1-1, with a weak D call TRBD1 (6 bases). Germline-derived CDR1 and CDR2 are LNHDA and SQIVND (reference sequence). V was trimmed by 6 bases and J by 4 bases, leaving 12 bases between them. CDR3 length: 13 residues. This CDR3 is CASRNQGITEAFF. CDR3 nucleotide sequence: TGTGCCAGTAGGAACCAGGGGATCACTGAAGCTTTCTTT.

The chain couples TRBV28 to TRBJ1-1; D is perhaps TRBD1 (6 bases). The CDR3 length is 15 residues. With 3 bases removed from V and 4 bases from J, the gap between germline ends came to 15 bases. Per germline, CDR1 MDHEN and CDR2 SYDVKM. Here the CDR3 reads CASSFGSAGVTEAFF. CDR3 coding DNA: TGTGCCAGCAGTTTCGGGTCCGCAGGGGTCACTGAAGCTTTCTTT.

A single count supports this clonotype. The J gene is TRBJ2-2, the V gene TRBV23-1, with D possibly matching TRBD1 (5 bases). TRBV23-1 is sorted into the ORF group, with uncertain function. This CDR3 is 14 amino acids long. The V gene lost 2 bases and the J gene lost 5 bases, with 9 bases spanning the gap. The CDR3 here is CASSQKGQTGELFF. The CDR3 region has the DNA TGCGCCAGCAGTCAAAAGGGGCAGACCGGGGAGCTGTTTTTT.

This chain uses TRBV20-1 with TRBJ1-4, with no clear D. The CDR3 is 14 amino acids. The germline CDR1 and CDR2 sequences are DFQATT and SNEGSKA (reference sequence). The V end lost 6 bases, the J end lost 6 bases, and 17 bases lay between the germline ends. CDR3 DNA: TGCAGTGCCCTAGGAGGGAGGTGGGATGAAAAACTGTTTTTT. Residues: CSALGGRWDEKLFF.

The rearrangement joins TRBV6-1 to TRBJ2-7; D may be TRBD1 (6 bases). CDR3 length equals 15 residues. The V and J ends lost 6 bases and 0 bases respectively, with 15 bases between them. Per the germline V gene, CDR1 is MNHNS and CDR2 is SASEGT. The CDR3 loop is CASRGWTALSYEQYF. CDR3 DNA: TGTGCCAGCAGGGGGTGGACAGCCCTCTCCTACGAGCAGTACTTC.

The rearrangement uses TRBV28 and TRBJ1-2; 8 positions agree with TRBD1. Germline CDR1 reads MDHEN; CDR2 reads SYDVKM. Germline trimming cut 6 bases from V and 4 bases from J; bases unmatched to any gene: 13. The CDR3 spans 16 residues. The CDR3 DNA reads as TGTGCCAGCAGCCTAACAGGGGGGGCGAAATTCTATGGCTACACCTTC. This gives the protein CASSLTGGAKFYGYTF.